This TCR beta chain was sequenced for a study of T cell changes during pregnancy in multiple sclerosis. Using immunoSEQ multiplex PCR, the repertoire was profiled, and TCRdb retains in-frame clones only, with some absent. The sample shows 85,000 to 130,000 clones, about 90% of them seen only once. The sequence was collected from a female donor with multiple sclerosis, enrolled in a pregnancy study. Source: peripheral blood, taken after pregnancy.

CDR3 region: CASSQAWGGMNTEAFF. CDR3 DNA: TGCGCCAGCAGCCAAGCTTGGGGAGGCATGAACACTGAAGCTTTCTTT. The genes are TRBV4-1 and TRBJ1-1; D ambiguous. Trimming stripped 1 base from V and 0 bases from J, with 12 bases between. The CDR3 is made up of 16 amino acids. The germline V gene has CDR1 MGHRA and CDR2 YSYEKL.